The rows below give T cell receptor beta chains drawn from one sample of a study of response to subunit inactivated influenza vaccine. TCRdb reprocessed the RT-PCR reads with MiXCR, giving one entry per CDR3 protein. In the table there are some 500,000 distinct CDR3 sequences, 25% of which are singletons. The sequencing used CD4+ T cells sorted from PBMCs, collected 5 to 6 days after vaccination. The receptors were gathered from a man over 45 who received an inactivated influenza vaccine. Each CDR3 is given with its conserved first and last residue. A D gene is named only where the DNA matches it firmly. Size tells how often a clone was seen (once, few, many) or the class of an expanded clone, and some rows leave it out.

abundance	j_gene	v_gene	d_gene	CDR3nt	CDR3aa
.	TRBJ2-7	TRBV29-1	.	TGCAGCGTCGCGGGACACCAAGGGCGGCGGGAGCAGTACTTC	CSVAGHQGRREQYF
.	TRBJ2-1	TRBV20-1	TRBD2	TGCAGTGCTCTACCTAGCGGGGGTATCAATGAGCAGTTCTTC	CSALPSGGINEQFF
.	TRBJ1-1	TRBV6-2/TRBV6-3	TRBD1	TGTGCCAGCAGTCGACAGGGGGTCAACATGAACACTGAAGCTTTCTTT	CASSRQGVNMNTEAFF
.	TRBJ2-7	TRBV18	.	TGTGCCAGCTCACCACAGGCAGGGATCGCCTACGAGCAGTACTTC	CASSPQAGIAYEQYF
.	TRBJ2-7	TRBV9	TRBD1	TGTGCCAGCAGCGACGGGACAGCCTCCCGCGAGCAGTACTTC	CASSDGTASREQYF
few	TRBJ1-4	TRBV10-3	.	TGTGCCATCAGTGTAACGTCAGGGTCTGAAAAACTGTTTTTT	CAISVTSGSEKLFF
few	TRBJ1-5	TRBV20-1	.	TGCAGTGCTAGGATCAGGGGAGTTACTCAGCCCCAGCATTTT	CSARIRGVTQPQHF
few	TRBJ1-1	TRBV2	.	TGTGCCAGCAGCTTTAGCTGGGGCGCTGAAGCTTTCTTT	CASSFSWGAEAFF
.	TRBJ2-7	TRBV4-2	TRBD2	TGTGCCAGCAGCCAAGACACTAGCGGAATCTACGAGCAGTACTTC	CASSQDTSGIYEQYF
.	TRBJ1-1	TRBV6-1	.	TGTGCCAGCAGCGAAGTCCCCAGGGGTGCTGAAGCTTTCTTT	CASSEVPRGAEAFF
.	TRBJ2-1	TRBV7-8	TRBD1	TGTGCCAGCAGCCCTTTCCGGGACAGGGCGTACAATGAGCAGTTCTTC	CASSPFRDRAYNEQFF
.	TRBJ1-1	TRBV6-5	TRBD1	TGTGCCAGCAGTTACGTGGACAGGAGGGACACTGAAGCTTTCTTT	CASSYVDRRDTEAFF
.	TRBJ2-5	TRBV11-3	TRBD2	TGTGCCAGCAGTCTAGCGGGAGAGGGGGAGACCCAGTACTTC	CASSLAGEGETQYF
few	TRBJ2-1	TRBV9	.	TGTGCCAGCAGCCCCCACCTTCGCGCGGGACTTCCGTTCTTC	CASSPHLRAGLPFF
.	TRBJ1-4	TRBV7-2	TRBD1	TGTGCCAGCAGCCCCCACGGGACAGGCAATAATGAAAAACTGTTTTTT	CASSPHGTGNNEKLFF
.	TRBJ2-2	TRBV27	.	TGTGCCAGCAGTATCAACAGGGACACCGGGGAGCTGTTTTTT	CASSINRDTGELFF
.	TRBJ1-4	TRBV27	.	TGTGCCAGCAGTATTAGACGGGGAGGTGAAAAACTGTTTTTT	CASSIRRGGEKLFF
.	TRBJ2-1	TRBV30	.	TGTGCCTGGAGTGTGTTCAATGAGCAGTTCTTC	CAWSVFNEQFF
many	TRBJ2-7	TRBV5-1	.	TGCGCCAGCAGCTTGAGCAGGGTTTCCTACGAGCAGTACTTC	CASSLSRVSYEQYF
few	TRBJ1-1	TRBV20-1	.	TGCAGTGCTAGAGTGGGGGGCCTGAACACTGAAGCTTTCTTT	CSARVGGLNTEAFF
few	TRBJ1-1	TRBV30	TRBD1	TGTGCCTCCAGAAGGGGGCTAAGTATTGAAGCTTTCTTT	CASRRGLSIEAFF
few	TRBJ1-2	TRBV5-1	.	TGCGCCAGCAGCTTACAGGAAGGCGGTGGCTACACCTTC	CASSLQEGGGYTF
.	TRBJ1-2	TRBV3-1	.	TGTGCCAGCAGCCAATCGTTGAGGGTGGACTATGGCTACACCTTC	CASSQSLRVDYGYTF
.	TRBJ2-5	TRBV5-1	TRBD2	TGCGCCAGCAGCTTGGGTCCCTACGAGCGGGGGCCCCAAGAGACCCAGTACTTC	CASSLGPYERGPQETQYF
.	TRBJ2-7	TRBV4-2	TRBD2	TGTGCCAGCAGCCCCCGGGGTAGCGGGAGATCCTACGAGCAGTACTTC	CASSPRGSGRSYEQYF
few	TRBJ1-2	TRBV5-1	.	TGCGCCAGCAGCTTGGTGATGGGGAATGGCTATGGCTACACCTTC	CASSLVMGNGYGYTF
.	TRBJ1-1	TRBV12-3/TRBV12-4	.	TGTGCCAGCAGTGCCGCCAGGGGAAGGTTGTACACTGAAGCTTTCTTT	CASSAARGRLYTEAFF
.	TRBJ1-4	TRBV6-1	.	TGTGCCAGCAGTGAAGCGGGAGGACCTGATGAAAAACTGTTTTTT	CASSEAGGPDEKLFF
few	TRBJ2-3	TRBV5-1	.	TGCGCCAGCAGCTTGGCCCAGAGCACAGATACGCAGTATTTT	CASSLAQSTDTQYF
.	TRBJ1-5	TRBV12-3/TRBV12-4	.	TGTGCCAGCAGCCCCCGACGGACCCATCAGCCCCAGCATTTT	CASSPRRTHQPQHF
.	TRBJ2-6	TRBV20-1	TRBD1	TGCAGTGCCTGGGACAGCAGCTCTGGGGCCAACGTCCTGACTTTC	CSAWDSSSGANVLTF
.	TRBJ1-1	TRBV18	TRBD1	TGTGCCAGCTCCTCCGGGACAGGGGCGGCCGGCACTGAAGCTTTCTTT	CASSSGTGAAGTEAFF
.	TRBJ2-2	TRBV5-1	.	TGCGCCAGCAGCTTGGCTCTGGGGAGTTTTATCGGGGAGCTGTTTTTT	CASSLALGSFIGELFF
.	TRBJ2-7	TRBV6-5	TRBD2	TGTGCCAGCAGTTCTCGGGGAGCGGGAGTATCCTACGAGCAGTACTTC	CASSSRGAGVSYEQYF
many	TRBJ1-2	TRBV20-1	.	TGCAGTGCAATAGACTCGGGGGGATATGGCTACACCTTC	CSAIDSGGYGYTF
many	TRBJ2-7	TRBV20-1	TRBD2	TGCAGTGCCAGGGTTCTAGCGGGAGGAACCTACGAGCAGTACTTC	CSARVLAGGTYEQYF
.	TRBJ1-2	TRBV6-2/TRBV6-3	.	TGTGCCAGCAGTTACATGGGGAACTATGGCTACACCTTC	CASSYMGNYGYTF
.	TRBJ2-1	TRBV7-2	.	TGTGCCAGTTGTGAGGGGGGACTACCCTACAATGAGCAGTTCTTC	CASCEGGLPYNEQFF
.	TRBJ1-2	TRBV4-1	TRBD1	TGCGCCAGCAGCCAACTAAGGACAGGGGGCACCTATGGCTACACCTTC	CASSQLRTGGTYGYTF
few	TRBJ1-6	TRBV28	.	TGTGCCAGCAATGGACTTAATTCACCCCTCCACTTT	CASNGLNSPLHF
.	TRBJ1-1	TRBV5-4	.	TGTGCCAGCAGCGACCGGGACGACACTGAAGCTTTCTTT	CASSDRDDTEAFF
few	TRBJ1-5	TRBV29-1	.	TGCAGCGTTGCCCGGGAGGGCAATCAGCCCCAGCATTTT	CSVAREGNQPQHF
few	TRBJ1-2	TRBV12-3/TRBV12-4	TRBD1	TGTGCCAGCAGACTTGGACAGGGGTATGGCTACACCTTC	CASRLGQGYGYTF
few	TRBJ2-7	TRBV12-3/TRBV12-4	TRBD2	TGTGCCAGCGCACTAGCGGGCTTCTACGAGCAGTACTTC	CASALAGFYEQYF
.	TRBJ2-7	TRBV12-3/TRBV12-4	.	TGTGCCAGCAGTTTCTGGGAGGCCTACGAGCAGTACTTC	CASSFWEAYEQYF
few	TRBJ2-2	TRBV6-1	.	TGTGCCAGCAGCTTTACGTCGGGGGTCCGACGGACGGGGACCGGGGAGCTGTTTTTT	CASSFTSGVRRTGTGELFF